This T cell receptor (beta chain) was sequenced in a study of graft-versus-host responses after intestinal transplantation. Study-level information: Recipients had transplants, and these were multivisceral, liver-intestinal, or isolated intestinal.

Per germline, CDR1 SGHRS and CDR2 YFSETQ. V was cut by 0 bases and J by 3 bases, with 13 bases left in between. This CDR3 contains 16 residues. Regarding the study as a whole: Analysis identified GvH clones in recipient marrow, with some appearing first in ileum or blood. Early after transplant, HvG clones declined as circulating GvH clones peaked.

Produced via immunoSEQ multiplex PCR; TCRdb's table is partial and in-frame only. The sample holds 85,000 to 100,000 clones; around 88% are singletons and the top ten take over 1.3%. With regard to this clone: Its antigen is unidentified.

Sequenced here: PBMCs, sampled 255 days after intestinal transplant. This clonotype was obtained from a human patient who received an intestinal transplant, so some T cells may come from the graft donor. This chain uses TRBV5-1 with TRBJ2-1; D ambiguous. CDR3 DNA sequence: TGCGCCAGCAGCTTGGATCCAGGTTCGGGCTACAATGAGCAGTTCTTC. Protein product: CASSLDPGSGYNEQFF.